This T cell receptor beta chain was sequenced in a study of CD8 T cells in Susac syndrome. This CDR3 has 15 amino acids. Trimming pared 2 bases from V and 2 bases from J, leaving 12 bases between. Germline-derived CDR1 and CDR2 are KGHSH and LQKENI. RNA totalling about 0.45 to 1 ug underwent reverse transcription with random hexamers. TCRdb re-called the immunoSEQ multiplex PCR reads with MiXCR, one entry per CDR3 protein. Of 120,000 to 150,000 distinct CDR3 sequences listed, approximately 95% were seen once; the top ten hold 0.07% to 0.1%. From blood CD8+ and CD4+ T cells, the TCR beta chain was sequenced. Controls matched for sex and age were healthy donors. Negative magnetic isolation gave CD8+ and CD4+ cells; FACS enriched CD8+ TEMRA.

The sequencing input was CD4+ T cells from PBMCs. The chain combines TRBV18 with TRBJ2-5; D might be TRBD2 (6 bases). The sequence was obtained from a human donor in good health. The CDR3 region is CASSPDGTPQETQYF. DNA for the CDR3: TGTGCCAGCTCACCAGACGGGACTCCACAAGAGACCCAGTACTTC.